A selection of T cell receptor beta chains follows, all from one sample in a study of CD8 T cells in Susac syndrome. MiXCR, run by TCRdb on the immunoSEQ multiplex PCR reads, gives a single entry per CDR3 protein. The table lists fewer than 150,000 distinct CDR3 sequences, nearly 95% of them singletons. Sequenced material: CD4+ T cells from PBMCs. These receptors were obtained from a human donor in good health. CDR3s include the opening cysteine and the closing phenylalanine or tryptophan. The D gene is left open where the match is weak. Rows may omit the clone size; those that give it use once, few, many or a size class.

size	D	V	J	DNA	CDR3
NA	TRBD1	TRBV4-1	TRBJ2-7	TGCGCCAGCAGCCATGTTACAGGGGTCAGCGAGCAGTACTTC	CASSHVTGVSEQYF
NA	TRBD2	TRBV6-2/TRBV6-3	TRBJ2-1	TGTGCCAGCAGCCCTCTAGCGGACTCCCGGGGTGAGCAGTTCTTC	CASSPLADSRGEQFF
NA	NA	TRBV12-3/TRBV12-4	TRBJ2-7	TGTGCCAGCAGTTTAGTGGGGTATACCTACGAGCAGTACTTC	CASSLVGYTYEQYF
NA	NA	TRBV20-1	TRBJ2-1	TGCAGTGCTCTCCTAGTTTCCCCACTCAATGAGCAGTTCTTC	CSALLVSPLNEQFF
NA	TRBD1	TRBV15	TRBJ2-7	TGTGCCACCAGCGCACAGACAGGGGATTTCGAGCAGTACTTC	CATSAQTGDFEQYF
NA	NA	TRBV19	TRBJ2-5	TGTGCCAGTAGTACAGGGCGGGAGACCCAGTACTTC	CASSTGRETQYF
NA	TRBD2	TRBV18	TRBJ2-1	TGTGCCAGCTCACCAAAGGGACTAGCGGCCGAGGAGCAGTTCTTC	CASSPKGLAAEEQFF
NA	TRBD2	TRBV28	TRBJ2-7	TGTGCCAGCAGGAGACTAGCGGACGAGCAGTACTTC	CASRRLADEQYF
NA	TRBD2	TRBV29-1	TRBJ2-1	TGCAGCGTTGGACTAGCGCTCTCCTACAATGAGCAGTTCTTC	CSVGLALSYNEQFF
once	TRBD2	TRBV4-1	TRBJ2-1	TGCGCCAGCAGCCAAGATTGGGCCTCGCGGGGGGGGTATGGTGAGCAGTTCTTC	CASSQDWASRGGYGEQFF
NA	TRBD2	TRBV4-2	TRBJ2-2	TGTGCCAGCAGCCAAGAGGTAGCGGGAGTGTACACCGGGGAGCTGTTTTTT	CASSQEVAGVYTGELFF
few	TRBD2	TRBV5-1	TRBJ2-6	TGCGCCAGCAGCTTGGACCGGGAGGCTGGGGCCAACGTCCTGACTTTC	CASSLDREAGANVLTF
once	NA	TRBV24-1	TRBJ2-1	TGTGCCACCAGTGGGGGGGTACCTTACAATGAGCAGTTCTTC	CATSGGVPYNEQFF
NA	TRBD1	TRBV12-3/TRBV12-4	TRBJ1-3	TGTGCCAGCAGTTTTGGGGACAGACCGAGCTCTGGAAACACCATATATTTT	CASSFGDRPSSGNTIYF
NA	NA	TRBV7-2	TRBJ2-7	TGTGCCAGCAGCTTGACAGAAGCCTACGAGCAGTACTTC	CASSLTEAYEQYF
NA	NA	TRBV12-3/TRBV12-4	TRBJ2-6	TGTGCCAGCAGTTACAGGGTTTCTGGGGCCAACGTCCTGACTTTC	CASSYRVSGANVLTF
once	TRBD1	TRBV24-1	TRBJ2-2	TGTGCCACCAGTGATTTAAGGACAGGGCGCACCGGGGAGCTGTTTTTT	CATSDLRTGRTGELFF
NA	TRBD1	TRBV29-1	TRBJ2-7	TGCAGCTACGGGACAGCCTCCTACGAGCAGTACTTC	CSYGTASYEQYF
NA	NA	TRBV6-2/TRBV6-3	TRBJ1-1	TGTGCCAGCAGTTACTTGCTGGGGGCGAACACTGAAGCTTTCTTT	CASSYLLGANTEAFF
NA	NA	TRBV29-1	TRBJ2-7	TGCAGCGTTGCGTCGGCAGCAGCCTACGAGCAGTACTTC	CSVASAAAYEQYF
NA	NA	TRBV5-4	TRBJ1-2	TGTGCCAGCAGCTTGGTCCCTTTTAACTATGGCTACACCTTC	CASSLVPFNYGYTF
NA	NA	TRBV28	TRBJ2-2	TGTGCCAGCAGTTGGGGAAATCGGGAGCTGTTTTTT	CASSWGNRELFF
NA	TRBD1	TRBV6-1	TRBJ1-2	TGTGCCAGCAGTGAGAACAGGGGTCACTATGGCTACACCTTC	CASSENRGHYGYTF
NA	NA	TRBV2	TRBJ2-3	TGTGCCACCTCTTATTGGGGAAGCACAGATACGCAGTATTTT	CATSYWGSTDTQYF
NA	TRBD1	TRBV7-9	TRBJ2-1	TGTGCCAGCAGCCTGGACAGGGAGTACAATGAGCAGTTCTTC	CASSLDREYNEQFF
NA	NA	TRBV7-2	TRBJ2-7	TGTGCCACCGGCAACTTTCGGACCTCCGAGCAGTACTTC	CATGNFRTSEQYF
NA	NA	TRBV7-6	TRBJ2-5	TGTGCCAGCAGCCCCATAACGACAGGACAAGAGACCCAGTACTTC	CASSPITTGQETQYF
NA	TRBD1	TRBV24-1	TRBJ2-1	TGTGCCACCAGTGATTCCGGGACAGGGGGCTACAATGAGCAGTTCTTC	CATSDSGTGGYNEQFF
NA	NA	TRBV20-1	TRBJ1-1	TGCAGTGCTCCCCCCAGGGTTGAAGCTTTCTTT	CSAPPRVEAFF
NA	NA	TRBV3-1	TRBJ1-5	TGTGCCAGCAGCCAAGATGGGGCCCCGGGGCAGCCCCAGCATTTT	CASSQDGAPGQPQHF
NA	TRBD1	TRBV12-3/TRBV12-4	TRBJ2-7	TGTGCCAACAGTCCCAGGGGACAGGGGAAGCAGTACTTC	CANSPRGQGKQYF
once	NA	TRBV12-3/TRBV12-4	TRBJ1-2	TGTGCCAGCAGTTCAGGTCCAGGCTACACCTTC	CASSSGPGYTF
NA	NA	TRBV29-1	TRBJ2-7	TGCAGCGTTGGTTTATATTCACCCTACGAGCAGTACTTC	CSVGLYSPYEQYF
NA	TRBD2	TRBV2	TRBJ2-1	TGTGCCAGCAGTTTAGCGGGAGGGCCGGGCAATGAGCAGTTCTTC	CASSLAGGPGNEQFF
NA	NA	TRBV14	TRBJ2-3	TGTGCCAGCAGCCACCTAGCCCACACAGATACGCAGTATTTT	CASSHLAHTDTQYF
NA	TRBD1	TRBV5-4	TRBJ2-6	TGTGCCAGCAGCCGGACAGGGGGCTTAGGCGGGGCCAACGTCCTGACTTTC	CASSRTGGLGGANVLTF
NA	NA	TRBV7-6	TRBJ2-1	TGTGCCAGCAGCTCGTATTATGAGCAGTTCTTC	CASSSYYEQFF
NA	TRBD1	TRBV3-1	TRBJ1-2	TGTGCCAGCAGCCGGGACAGTAACTATGGCTACACCTTC	CASSRDSNYGYTF
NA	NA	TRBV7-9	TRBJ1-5	TGTGCCAGCAGCTCCCAGCCTGAGGACGGGAGGAGCAATCAGCCCCAGCATTTT	CASSSQPEDGRSNQPQHF
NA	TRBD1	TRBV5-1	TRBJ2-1	TGCGCCAGCAGCTTGGCCACAGGGGTGGATGAGCAGTTCTTC	CASSLATGVDEQFF
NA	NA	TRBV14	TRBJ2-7	TGTGCCAGCGGACGGAACTCCTACGAGCAGTACTTC	CASGRNSYEQYF
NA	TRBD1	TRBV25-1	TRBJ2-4	TGTGCCAGCAGTGAATGGGGGACAGGGAAGAACATTCAGTACTTC	CASSEWGTGKNIQYF
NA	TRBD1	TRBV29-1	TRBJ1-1	TGCAGCGTTTGGGTCAGGGGGGGCACTGAAGCTTTCTTT	CSVWVRGGTEAFF
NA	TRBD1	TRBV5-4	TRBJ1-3	TGTGCCAGCAGCTGGACAGGGGGCTCTGGAAACACCATATATTTT	CASSWTGGSGNTIYF
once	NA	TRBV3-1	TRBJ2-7	TGTGCCAGCAGCCAAGTTAGAGTCCGCTACGAGCAGTACTTC	CASSQVRVRYEQYF
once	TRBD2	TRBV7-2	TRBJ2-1	TGTGCCAGCAGCCCAATGCTAGCGGGAGGAACGGGGCAGTTCTTC	CASSPMLAGGTGQFF
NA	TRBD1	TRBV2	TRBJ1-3	TGTGCCAGCACCCCGGGACAGGGAGCTGGAAACACCATATATTTT	CASTPGQGAGNTIYF
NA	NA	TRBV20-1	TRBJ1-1	TGCAGTGCTAGGATACCTCTATCGTACACTGAAGCTTTCTTT	CSARIPLSYTEAFF
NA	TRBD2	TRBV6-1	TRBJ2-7	TGTGCCAGCAGTGCGACTAGCGAGAGCTCCTACGAGCAGTACTTC	CASSATSESSYEQYF
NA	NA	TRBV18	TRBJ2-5	TGTGCCAGCTCACCGGGGATGCGGGAGACCCAGTACTTC	CASSPGMRETQYF
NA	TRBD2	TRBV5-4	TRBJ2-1	TGTGCCAGCAGCTTGGGGGGGACTAGCGGGAGCGTTGAGCAGTTCTTC	CASSLGGTSGSVEQFF
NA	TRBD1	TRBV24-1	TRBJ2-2	TGTGCCACCAGTGGTCGACAGGGATTCACCGGGGAGCTGTTTTTT	CATSGRQGFTGELFF
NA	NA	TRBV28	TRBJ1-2	TGTGCCAGCAGTTTACGGGGCTATGGCTACACCTTC	CASSLRGYGYTF
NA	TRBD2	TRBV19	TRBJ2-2	TGTGCCAGTAGGGTAGCGGGAGGGCCCTCCGGGGAGCTGTTTTTT	CASRVAGGPSGELFF
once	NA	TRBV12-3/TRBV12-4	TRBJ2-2	TGTGCCAGCACCACAGTGAGAGGACCCGGGGAGCTGTTTTTT	CASTTVRGPGELFF
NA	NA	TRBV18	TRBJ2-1	TGTGCCAGCTCACCGGTGGAATTGGGGGGATACTACAATGAGCAGTTCTTC	CASSPVELGGYYNEQFF
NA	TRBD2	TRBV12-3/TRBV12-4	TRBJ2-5	TGTGCCAGCAGTCCTAGCGGGGGGCGAGAGACCCAGTACTTC	CASSPSGGRETQYF
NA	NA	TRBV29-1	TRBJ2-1	TGCAGCGTTGAATTGCGACAGGTTTTAAATGAGCAGTTCTTC	CSVELRQVLNEQFF
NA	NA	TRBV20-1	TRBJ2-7	TGCAGTGCTCCGAAGGGGGAGGGAAGGTACGAGCAGTACTTC	CSAPKGEGRYEQYF
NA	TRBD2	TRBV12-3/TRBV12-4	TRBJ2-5	TGTGCCAGCAGCCCTAGCGGGAGCACCGAGACCCAGTACTTC	CASSPSGSTETQYF